Each of the 22 T cell receptor beta chains below was sequenced from the same sample in a study of blood T cell repertoires in COVID-19. Here immunoSEQ multiplex PCR was the method, and the copy in TCRdb shows in-frame clones only, minus some. The sample comprises over 150,000 clones, about 80% of which are singletons, and approximately 6.9% rests with the top ten. Specimen: peripheral blood. All receptors come from a human donor with acute or convalescent COVID-19. The donor label of this sample is uncertain.

CDR3 region: CASTLWGRNTGELFF. Here the CDR3 DNA reads TGTGCCAGCACCTTGTGGGGCAGAAACACCGGGGAGCTGTTTTTT. The chain carries TRBV6-5 and TRBJ2-2, with D tentatively TRBD1 (5 bases). The CDR3 runs 15 residues. Deletions cut 7 bases from V and 2 bases from J, with 14 bases between. Germline assignment: CDR1 MNHEY and CDR2 SVGAGI.

V and J are TRBV24-1 and TRBJ2-1, with 7 bases that match TRBD2. CDR1 KGHDR and CDR2 SFDVKD come from the germline V gene. The V and J ends lost 0 bases and 11 bases, in that order; junction bases with no gene match: 9. The length of the CDR3 is 15 residues. The CDR3 nucleotides are TGTGCCACCAGTGATTTGCGTCCGGGACTACAAAAGCAGTTCTTC. Amino acid sequence: CATSDLRPGLQKQFF.

This clone was detected a few times. The V gene is TRBV7-2, the J gene TRBJ1-5; 7 bases are a match to TRBD1. Looked up from germline, CDR1 is SGHTA and CDR2 is FQGNSA. With V trimmed by 4 bases and J by 4 bases, 4 bases remained unmatched. The CDR3 is 14 residues long. The CDR3 nucleotides are TGTGCCAGCAGCTATGGGACAGTAAATCAGCCCCAGCATTTT. Translation gives CASSYGTVNQPQHF. The entire variable domain, with the rest obtained from reference TRBV7-2 and TRBJ1-5, is as follows: GAGVSQSPSNKVTEKGKDVELRCDPISGHTALYWYRQSLGQGLEFLIYFQGNSAPDKSGLPSDRFSAERTGGSVSTLTIQRTQQEDSAVYLCASSYGTVNQPQHFGDGTRLSIL.

The chain joins TRBV19 to TRBJ1-5, with 8 bases fitting TRBD1. The V and J ends lost 3 bases and 6 bases, in that order; junction bases with no gene match: 10. The germline gives CDR1 LNHDA, CDR2 SQIVND (reference sequence). The CDR3 has 16 amino acids. CDR3 in amino acids: CASSIGTGGSVQPQHF. The CDR3 bases are TGTGCCAGTAGTATCGGTACAGGGGGAAGCGTTCAGCCCCAGCATTTT.

V gene TRBV18 combines with J gene TRBJ2-7; TRBD2 aligns across 10 bases. There are 16 residues in the CDR3. V shed 1 base and J 5 bases; nucleotides not matched to a gene: 8. CDR1 is KGHSH and CDR2 is LQKENI in the germline V gene. The CDR3 here is CASSPREREGLDEQYF. DNA for the CDR3: TGTGCCAGCTCACCACGAGAGCGGGAGGGCCTCGACGAGCAGTACTTC.

This clone was recorded at least ten times. V usage is TRBV4-2 and J usage is TRBJ2-1, with 7 bases lining up with TRBD2. Germline V gives CDR1 LGHNA, CDR2 YNFKEQ. With 0 bases clipped from V and 4 bases from J, the junction kept 9 bases outside the gene matches. The CDR3 runs 17 residues. The CDR3 region is CASSQDHSSGIYNEQFF. The CDR3 region has the DNA TGTGCCAGCAGCCAAGACCATTCTAGCGGCATTTACAATGAGCAGTTCTTC.

V is TRBV27 and J is TRBJ1-2, with a possible D match to TRBD1 (5 bases). Trimming pared 5 bases from V and 8 bases from J, leaving 18 bases between. Germline-derived CDR1 and CDR2 are MNHEY and SMNVEV (reference sequence). This CDR3 has 14 residues. In DNA form, the CDR3 reads TGTGCCAGCAGTCAGCAAGGGACTTGGGAGGGCTACACCTTC. Protein product: CASSQQGTWEGYTF.

The chain links TRBV5-4 to TRBJ2-2; D ambiguous. CDR1 SGHNT and CDR2 YYREEE come from the germline V gene (reference sequence). With 4 bases removed from V and 8 bases from J, the gap between germline ends came to 12 bases. This CDR3 has 13 amino acids. The CDR3 here is CASSPTTRGELFF. In nucleotides, the CDR3 is TGTGCCAGCAGCCCTACGACTCGGGGGGAGCTGTTTTTT.

The chain uses TRBV24-1 and TRBJ1-3, with D hard to call. The CDR3 covers 14 residues. Deletions cut 6 bases from V and 0 bases from J, with 8 bases between. The germline CDR1 and CDR2 sequences are KGHDR and SFDVKD. Here the CDR3 reads CATSRYSSGNTIYF. The CDR3 bases are TGTGCCACCAGTCGGTACAGCTCTGGAAACACCATATATTTT.

This clone was picked up a small number of times. The V and J genes are TRBV13 and TRBJ2-5; 9 nucleotides line up with TRBD1. V trimming: 5 bases; J trimming: 5 bases; junction bases outside the gene matches: 6. Germline V CDR1 and CDR2: PRHDT, FYEKMQ (reference sequence). The CDR3 runs to 14 residues. The CDR3 is CASSPQGAWETQYF. CDR3 DNA sequence: TGTGCCAGCAGCCCACAGGGGGCGTGGGAGACCCAGTACTTC. Full variable domain (rest looked up from reference TRBV13 and TRBJ2-5): AAGVIQSPRHLIKEKRETATLKCYPIPRHDTVYWYQQGPGQDPQFLISFYEKMQSDKGSIPDRFSAQQFSDYHSELNMSSLELGDSALYFCASSPQGAWETQYFGPGTRLLVL.

The genes are TRBV10-3 and TRBJ1-3; 7 nucleotides line up with TRBD1. Per the germline V gene, CDR1 is ENHRY and CDR2 is SYGVKD. The CDR3 has 17 amino acids. Trimming removed 0 bases from V and 0 bases from J; junction bases left unmatched: 5. The CDR3 region has the DNA TGTGCCATCAGTGAGTCGAGGGGGCACAGCTCTGGAAACACCATATATTTT. Encoded protein: CAISESRGHSSGNTIYF.

CDR3 coding DNA: TGTGCCAGCAGCTCCTTAGTAGCGGCCCATAGCACAGATACGCAGTATTTT. It translates to CASSSLVAAHSTDTQYF. The chain employs TRBV7-6 and TRBJ2-3; possible D gene TRBD2, 6 bases. This CDR3 is 17 amino acids long. CDR1 and CDR2 from the germline V gene are SGHVS and FNYEAQ. V lost 4 bases, J lost 0 bases, and 17 bases lay in between.

V is TRBV19 and J is TRBJ1-6; 7 bases map to TRBD1. Germline loops: CDR1 LNHDA, CDR2 SQIVND (reference sequence). The CDR3 has 13 residues. The trim removed 6 bases at V and 9 bases at J, leaving 5 bases unmatched. The CDR3: CASRQGVSSPLHF. The DNA for the CDR3 is TGTGCCAGTAGGCAGGGGGTTAGTTCACCCCTCCACTTT.

The chain recombines TRBV7-9 with TRBJ2-5, with a tentative D call TRBD2 (5 bases). CDR1 and CDR2 from the germline V gene are SEHNR and FQNEAQ (reference sequence). This CDR3 has 16 residues. The V gene lost 7 bases and the J gene lost 5 bases, with 23 bases spanning the gap. DNA of the CDR3: TGTGCCAGCACCCCACCGGTAGCGATCGGGTCGGAGACCCAGTACTTC. Its translation: CASTPPVAIGSETQYF.

J is TRBJ1-1 and V is TRBV19; no firm D call. Germline-derived CDR1 and CDR2 are LNHDA and SQIVND (reference sequence). The length of the CDR3 is 14 residues. Between the trimmed V and J ends, which lost 5 bases and 1 base, there was a span of 11 bases. The CDR3 loop is CASSPGSKNTEAFF. CDR3 DNA sequence: TGTGCCAGTAGTCCCGGGTCAAAGAACACTGAAGCTTTCTTT.

V usage is TRBV2 and J usage is TRBJ1-4; D possibly corresponds to TRBD1 (6 bases). Trimming took 8 bases from V and 2 from J, leaving 12 bases between them. The CDR3 extends over 14 amino acids. Germline lookup yields CDR1 SNHLY and CDR2 FYNNEI. The CDR3 reads CASRRGYTNEKLFF. The CDR3 DNA reads as TGTGCCAGCCGCAGGGGATATACTAATGAAAAACTGTTTTTT.

This clone has just a few counts. This rearrangement joins TRBV24-1 to TRBJ2-1; D remains ambiguous. CDR3 length: 11 residues. The germline CDR1 and CDR2 sequences are KGHDR and SFDVKD. V lost 6 bases and J 7 bases, leaving 6 bases between the germline ends. The CDR3 DNA reads as TGTGCCACCAGTCAAGCGAATGAGCAGTTCTTC. Protein product: CATSQANEQFF.

The chain links TRBV7-2 to TRBJ2-1; weak D call: TRBD1 (5 bases). The CDR3 runs to 15 residues. Trimming took off 1 base at V and 8 bases at J, with 15 bases between the two ends. Germline V gene data show CDR1 as SGHTA and CDR2 as FQGNSA. In nucleotides, the CDR3 is TGTGCCAGCAGCTTAGAAGTCATCAGGGCCCATGAGCAGTTCTTC. Protein sequence: CASSLEVIRAHEQFF.

The chain links TRBV2 to TRBJ1-1; tentatively, D is TRBD1 (5 bases). The CDR3 extends over 13 amino acids. The V end lost 2 bases, the J end lost 11 bases, and 15 bases lay between the germline ends. CDR1 SNHLY and CDR2 FYNNEI come from the germline V gene. CDR3: CASSERQGRNAFF. CDR3 in DNA: TGTGCCAGCAGTGAAAGGCAGGGAAGAAACGCTTTCTTT.

The chain combines TRBV18 with TRBJ1-1; TRBD1 matches at 7 bases. The CDR3 runs 13 residues. V was clipped by 3 bases and J by 6 bases; unmatched bases: 4. Germline CDR1 KGHSH, CDR2 LQKENI. The CDR3 DNA sequence: TGTGCCAGCTCACCCGTCCAGGGGGCTGAAGCTTTCTTT. Translated: CASSPVQGAEAFF.

This chain links TRBV7-2 with TRBJ2-7; 8 nucleotides line up with TRBD1. This CDR3 is built from 14 residues. Losses at the gene ends were 4 bases for V and 5 bases for J; bases not matched to a gene: 7. Germline V gene data show CDR1 as SGHTA and CDR2 as FQGNSA. Here the CDR3 DNA reads TGTGCCAGCAGCTCCGCGGACAGGGCCCACGAGCAGTACTTC. As protein: CASSSADRAHEQYF.

The chain employs TRBV18 and TRBJ2-2, with TRBD1 matching over 7 bases. This CDR3 has 15 amino acids. Germline CDR1 is KGHSH and CDR2 is LQKENI. Trimming at V came to 3 bases and at J to 3 bases, leaving 4 bases not matched to a gene. The DNA of the CDR3 is TGTGCCAGCTCACCCGAGCAGGGGGACACCGGGGAGCTGTTTTTT. It translates to CASSPEQGDTGELFF.